The clone carrying this T cell receptor (beta chain) was seen more than once but under ten times. These data come from a study of Ad26.COV2.S vaccination and SARS-CoV-2 variants. About the study: The authors gave Ad26.COV2.S intramuscularly, either once or twice 56 days apart.

Treatment meaning: around 19 received Ad26.COV2.S at low or high dose, single or two shots; 5 received placebo; per-sample allocation not given. The samples date from day 63 after the first vaccine or placebo injection. This person who donated was an adult of 18-55 years in Boston. Wuhan-strain spike was delivered by a replication-incompetent Ad26 vector. The repertoire was sequenced with immunoSEQ multiplex PCR; TCRdb's copy has only in-frame clones and lacks some. This sample carries some 300,000 clones, around four fifths of them seen once, and the ten largest clones take under 2.5%. Per the germline V gene, CDR1 is MNHNY and CDR2 is SVGAGI (reference sequence). The V and J ends lost 6 bases and 4 bases respectively, with 12 bases between them. The CDR3 consists of 14 residues.

Here the sequenced sample was peripheral blood, taken in a trial of Ad26.COV2.S vaccine versus placebo. V usage is TRBV6-6 and J usage is TRBJ2-2; the D is unclear. The sequence was obtained from a person aged 18 to 59 who received the Ad26.COV2.S COVID-19 vaccine or a placebo. This chain's CDR3 is CASSLYGITGELFF. The CDR3 DNA reads as TGTGCCAGCAGCCTCTACGGTATCACCGGGGAGCTGTTTTTT.